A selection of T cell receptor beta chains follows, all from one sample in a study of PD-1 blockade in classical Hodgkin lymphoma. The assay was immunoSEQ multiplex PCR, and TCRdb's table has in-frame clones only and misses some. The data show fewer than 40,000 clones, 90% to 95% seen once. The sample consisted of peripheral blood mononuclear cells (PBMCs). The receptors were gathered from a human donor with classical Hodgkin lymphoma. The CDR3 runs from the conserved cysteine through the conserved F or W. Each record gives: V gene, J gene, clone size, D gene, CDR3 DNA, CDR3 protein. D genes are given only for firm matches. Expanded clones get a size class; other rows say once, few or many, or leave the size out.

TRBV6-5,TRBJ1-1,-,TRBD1,TGTGCCAGCAGTCGACAGGGGGCCATCACTGAAGCTTTCTTT,CASSRQGAITEAFF
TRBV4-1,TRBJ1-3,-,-,TGCGCCAGCAGACAGTCAGGGAGCGGAAACACCATATATTTT,CASRQSGSGNTIYF
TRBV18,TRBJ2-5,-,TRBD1,TGTGCCAGCTCACCACCGGTGGCAGGGGGCCCCCCAGAGACCCAGTACTTC,CASSPPVAGGPPETQYF
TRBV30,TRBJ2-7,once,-,TGTGCCTGGGGGGGTGGTAGCGGATTCTACGAGCAGTACTTC,CAWGGGSGFYEQYF
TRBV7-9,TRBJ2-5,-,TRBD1,TGTGCCAGCAGCTCCCAGGGGGATTGGGGAGAGACCCAGTACTTC,CASSSQGDWGETQYF
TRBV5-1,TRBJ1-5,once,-,TGCGCCAGCAGCCGCGAAGGGAATCAGCCCCAGCATTTT,CASSREGNQPQHF
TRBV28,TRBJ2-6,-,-,TGTGCCAGCAGTGGCCGTGACATGTCTGGGGCCAACGTCCTGACTTTC,CASSGRDMSGANVLTF
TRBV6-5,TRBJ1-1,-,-,TGTGCCAGCAGTTACTCGACATTTGAGGGGTCGGCTTTCTTT,CASSYSTFEGSAFF
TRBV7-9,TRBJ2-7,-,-,TGTGCCAGCAGCTTAGGAAGGGAGCGCGAGCAGTACTTC,CASSLGREREQYF
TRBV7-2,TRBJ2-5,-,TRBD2,TGTGCCAGCAGCTTAGTTACTAGCGGGGGAAGCCAAGAGACCCAGTACTTC,CASSLVTSGGSQETQYF
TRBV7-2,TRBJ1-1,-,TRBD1,TGTGCCAGCAGCCAACAGGGGGTTAACACTGAAGCTTTCTTT,CASSQQGVNTEAFF
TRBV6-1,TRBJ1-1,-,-,TGTGCCAGCAGTGCCCTGCCCCCGGGGCTCACTGAAGCTTTCTTT,CASSALPPGLTEAFF
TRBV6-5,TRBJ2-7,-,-,TGTGCCAGCAGTTACTCGTCCCAGTACGAGCAGTACTTC,CASSYSSQYEQYF
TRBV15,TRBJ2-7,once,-,TGTGCCACCAGCAGGTCCAGTAGGGAGCACGAGCAGTACTTC,CATSRSSREHEQYF
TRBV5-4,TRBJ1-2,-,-,TGTGCCAGCAGCTTGGCTCAGGGCCGAGGGATCTATGGCTACACCTTC,CASSLAQGRGIYGYTF
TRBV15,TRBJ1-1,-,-,TGTGCCACCAGCAGAGAGAGGACAATGAACACTGAAGCTTTCTTT,CATSRERTMNTEAFF
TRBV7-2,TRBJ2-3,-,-,TGTGCCAGCAGTCCGGGGTCTTCCACAGATACGCAGTATTTT,CASSPGSSTDTQYF
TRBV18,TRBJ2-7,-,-,TGTGCCAGCTCACCAGCCAGCTCCTACGAGCAGTACTTC,CASSPASSYEQYF
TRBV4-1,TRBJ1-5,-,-,TGCGCCAGCAGCCGGACGTCGTGGGATCAGCCCCAGCATTTT,CASSRTSWDQPQHF
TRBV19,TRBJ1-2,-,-,TGTGCCAGTAGTATCACTAAAACGGGGGGTCGACCCGTAGGATATGGCTACACCTTC,CASSITKTGGRPVGYGYTF
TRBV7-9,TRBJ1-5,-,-,TGTGCCAGCAGCAGGGCCGAACAGCCCCAGCATTTT,CASSRAEQPQHF
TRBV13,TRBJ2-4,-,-,TGTGCCAGCAGCCTTGGCGGGTATCTAGCCAAAAACATTCAGTACTTC,CASSLGGYLAKNIQYF
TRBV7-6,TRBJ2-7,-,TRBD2,TGTGCCAGCAGCCCGCGCCTAGCGGGGGCTATCGAGCAGTACTTC,CASSPRLAGAIEQYF
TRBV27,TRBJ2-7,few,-,TGTGCCAGCAGTTTAGGGGAAAAAAGCTCCTACGAGCAGTACTTC,CASSLGEKSSYEQYF
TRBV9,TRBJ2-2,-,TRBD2,TGTGCCAGCAGCGTACGGGCTGGGCTAGCGGGCAGCACCGGGGAGCTGTTTTTT,CASSVRAGLAGSTGELFF
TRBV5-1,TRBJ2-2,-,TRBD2,TGCGCCAGCAGCGCAGGACTAGCGGGGCACACCGGGGAGCTGTTTTTT,CASSAGLAGHTGELFF
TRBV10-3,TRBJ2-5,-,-,TGTGCCATCGGGACCTCCCGAGAGACCCAGTACTTC,CAIGTSRETQYF
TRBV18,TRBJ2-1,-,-,TGTGCCAGCTCCCAAGGTGTAGGACCACACAATGAGCAGTTCTTC,CASSQGVGPHNEQFF
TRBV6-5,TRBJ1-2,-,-,TGTGCCAGCAGTTCCCGACCTAACTATGGCTACACCTTC,CASSSRPNYGYTF
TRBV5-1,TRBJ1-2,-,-,TGCGCCAGCAGCTTGCAGGGAGCTGCTGGTGGCTACACCTTC,CASSLQGAAGGYTF
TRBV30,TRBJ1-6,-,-,TGTGCCTGGAGTGTAGACCGGATTCTTAATTCACCCCTCCACTTT,CAWSVDRILNSPLHF
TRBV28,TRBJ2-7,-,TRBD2,TGTGCCAGCAGTTTATATAGCGGGAGTGGCTCCTACGAGCAGTACTTC,CASSLYSGSGSYEQYF
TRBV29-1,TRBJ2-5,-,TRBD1,TGCAGCGTGGAACAGGGGCGGCGAGAGACCCAGTACTTC,CSVEQGRRETQYF
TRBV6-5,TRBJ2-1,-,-,TGTGCCAGCAGTTACTTGGGACGCAATTACAATGAGCAGTTCTTC,CASSYLGRNYNEQFF
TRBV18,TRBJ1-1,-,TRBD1,TGTGCCAGCTCACCGTGGCAGGGGGCCGCTGAAGCTTTCTTT,CASSPWQGAAEAFF
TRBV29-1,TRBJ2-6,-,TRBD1,TGCAGCGTCGGACAGGCCACCTCTGGGGCCAACGTCCTGACTTTC,CSVGQATSGANVLTF
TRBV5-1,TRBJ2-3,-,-,TGCGCCAGCACGCCTCAGGAGTATAGCACAGATACGCAGTATTTT,CASTPQEYSTDTQYF
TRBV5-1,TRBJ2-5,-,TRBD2,TGCGCCAGCAGCTTAACTAGCGGGTACCAAGAGACCCAGTACTTC,CASSLTSGYQETQYF
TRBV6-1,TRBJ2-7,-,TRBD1,TGTGCCATCAGTGACCTCGCCGGGACAGACGCCCCCTACGAGCAGTACTTC,CAISDLAGTDAPYEQYF
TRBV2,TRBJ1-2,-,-,TGTGCCAGCACCAAACCGGGGGGCTGGAACTATGGCTACACCTTC,CASTKPGGWNYGYTF
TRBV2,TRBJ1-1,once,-,TGTGCCAGCAGTGGTCCGGGGCGATACACTGAAGCTTTCTTT,CASSGPGRYTEAFF
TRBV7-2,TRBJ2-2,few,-,TGTGCCAGCAGCTCCCACAGGGTTCTGGCCGGGGAGCTGTTTTTT,CASSSHRVLAGELFF
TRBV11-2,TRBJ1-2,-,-,TGTGCCAGCAGCCCCAGCTATGGCTACACCTTC,CASSPSYGYTF
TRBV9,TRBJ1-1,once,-,TGTGCCAGCAGCGTAGTGTATGGGGGCACTGAAGCTTTCTTT,CASSVVYGGTEAFF
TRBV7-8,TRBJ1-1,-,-,TGTGCCAGCAGCTTAGATTGGGTACTAAAGGAAGCTTTCTTT,CASSLDWVLKEAFF
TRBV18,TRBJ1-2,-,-,TGTGCCAGCTCACCTCCGGGTGGGGCCGGCTACACCTTC,CASSPPGGAGYTF
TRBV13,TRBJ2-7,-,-,TGTGCCAGCAGCTCCTTTACAAGCTCCTACGAGCAGTACTTC,CASSSFTSSYEQYF
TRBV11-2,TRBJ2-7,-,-,TGTGCCAGCAGCTTATTTATTATGGGTCCAGAGCAGTACTTC,CASSLFIMGPEQYF
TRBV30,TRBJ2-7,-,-,TGTGCCTGGAGCTCAGGTAACTCCTACGAGCAGTACTTC,CAWSSGNSYEQYF
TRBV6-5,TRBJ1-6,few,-,TGTGCCAGCAGTTATTCGGGGAGTGCGACACCCCTCCACTTT,CASSYSGSATPLHF
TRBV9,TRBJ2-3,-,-,TGTGCCAGCAGCGTAGGACAGCCCGGCACAGATACGCAGTATTTT,CASSVGQPGTDTQYF